These 13 T cell receptor beta chains share one sample of origin, sequenced in a study of shared clonotypes between healthy human individuals. Clones were sequenced by immunoSEQ multiplex PCR, and TCRdb holds only the in-frame ones, with some missing. Of over a million clones detected, around 97% appear once; the ten largest clones hold 1.2%. Sequenced: naive CD4+ T cells sorted from blood. Subset denoted: CD45RA+ positively selected. These receptors originate from a man younger than 45 in good health.

This sequence joins TRBV28 and TRBJ2-5, with D unresolved. The V and J ends lost 9 bases and 5 bases respectively, with 7 bases between them. Germline values: CDR1 MDHEN, CDR2 SYDVKM. The CDR3 has 10 residues. The CDR3 DNA reads TGTGCCAGAGGGAAGGAGACCCAGTACTTC. It specifies CARGKETQYF.

This chain uses TRBV9 with TRBJ2-1; 10 bases fit TRBD2. The CDR3 consists of 18 residues. Losses at the gene ends were 0 bases for V and 0 bases for J; bases not matched to a gene: 6. Germline CDR1 SGDLS, CDR2 YYNGEE. CDR3 sequence: CASSVAQLAGISYNEQFF. The CDR3 DNA follows: TGTGCCAGCAGCGTAGCGCAACTAGCGGGAATCTCCTACAATGAGCAGTTCTTC.

In its sample, this clone was seen once. The chain employs TRBV9 and TRBJ1-2; perhaps TRBD1 as D (5 bases). CDR3 length equals 18 residues. Trimming shortened V by 0 bases and J by 4 bases, and 22 bases separated the two germline ends. CDR1 is SGDLS, CDR2 YYNGEE, per germline. The CDR3: CASSVEPGSPKWPYGYTF. As DNA, the CDR3 is TGTGCCAGCAGCGTAGAGCCAGGGTCGCCTAAGTGGCCCTATGGCTACACCTTC.

The table lists this clone with a count of one. The chain recombines TRBV28 with TRBJ1-5, with a weak D call TRBD1 (5 bases). Germline V gives CDR1 MDHEN, CDR2 SYDVKM. The CDR3 is 14 residues long. Trimming cost V 2 bases and J 4 bases, with 9 bases left between them. DNA for the CDR3: TGTGCCAGCAGTTTAGCAGGGAATAATCAGCCCCAGCATTTT. The encoded protein is CASSLAGNNQPQHF. Complete variable domain (other parts from reference TRBV28 and TRBJ1-5): DVKVTQSSRYLVKRTGEKVFLECVQDMDHENMFWYRQDPGLGLRLIYFSYDVKMKEKGDIPEGYSVSREKKERFSLILESASTNQTSMYLCASSLAGNNQPQHFGDGTRLSIL.

On this clone itself: The sample holds other DNA sequences that translate to the same CDR3. The chain joins TRBV5-4 to TRBJ2-1, with 13 bases that match TRBD2. J gave up 2 bases and V 4 bases, and 3 bases lay outside the gene matches. Germline V lookup: CDR1 SGHNT, CDR2 YYREEE (reference sequence). This CDR3 spans 16 amino acids. In nucleotides, the CDR3 is TGTGCCAGCAGCCCTGGACTAGCGGGAGCCTACAATGAGCAGTTCTTC. Translating it yields CASSPGLAGAYNEQFF.

The chain joins TRBV19 to TRBJ1-2, with 10 bases identical to TRBD1. Trimming cost V 4 bases and J 4 bases; bases outside gene matches: 9. The length of the CDR3 is 16 residues. Germline lookup yields CDR1 LNHDA and CDR2 SQIVND (reference sequence). Written as DNA, the CDR3 is TGTGCCAGTAGTACAAGACAGGGGGCGCGTAGCTATGGCTACACCTTC. Protein sequence: CASSTRQGARSYGYTF.

The chain uses TRBV7-9 and TRBJ2-7, with 7 bases that match TRBD1. The CDR3 contains 14 residues. From germline, CDR1 is SEHNR and CDR2 FQNEAQ (reference sequence). Germline trimming cut 5 bases from V and 2 bases from J; bases unmatched to any gene: 6. The CDR3 protein is CASSPTDRAYEQYF. CDR3 nucleotides: TGTGCCAGCAGCCCCACCGACAGGGCCTACGAGCAGTACTTC.

About this clone itself: The sample contains more than one DNA sequence encoding this CDR3. The rearrangement links TRBV18 to TRBJ2-1; 9 bases map to TRBD2. Germline V lookup: CDR1 KGHSH, CDR2 LQKENI. The CDR3 spans 15 residues. V was clipped by 3 bases and J by 3 bases; unmatched bases: 3. Here the CDR3 DNA reads TGTGCCAGCTCACCCAGACTAGCGGACTACAATGAGCAGTTCTTC. Encoded protein: CASSPRLADYNEQFF.

The rearrangement joins TRBV6-1 to TRBJ2-1, with D unclear. V gave up 1 base and J gave up 3 bases, with 13 bases separating them. Germline CDR1 is MNHNS and CDR2 is SASEGT. The CDR3 loop spans 16 amino acids. The CDR3 sequence: CASSEGRYWGYNEQFF. For the CDR3, the DNA is TGTGCCAGCAGTGAAGGTCGGTACTGGGGCTACAATGAGCAGTTCTTC.

The rearrangement links TRBV5-1 to TRBJ2-5; D tentatively reads TRBD1 or TRBD2 (5 bases each). This CDR3 spans 14 amino acids. Germline V gene lookup returns CDR1 SGHRS and CDR2 YFSETQ. Deletions cut 4 bases from V and 5 bases from J, with 15 bases between. The CDR3 sequence is CASSRQGRDETQYF. CDR3 coding DNA: TGCGCCAGCAGCCGGCAGGGACGCGACGAGACCCAGTACTTC.

V usage is TRBV9 and J usage is TRBJ2-1; D perhaps matches TRBD1 (5 bases). Germline V lookup: CDR1 SGDLS, CDR2 YYNGEE. The CDR3 length is 15 residues. Trimming removed 4 bases from V and 6 bases from J, with 17 bases in between. Here the CDR3 DNA reads TGTGCCAGCAGCTCCAGGGCGACCCTGGCCAATGAGCAGTTCTTC. Protein sequence: CASSSRATLANEQFF.

The J gene is TRBJ1-5, the V gene TRBV5-5; D remains ambiguous. Germline-derived CDR1 and CDR2 are SGHKS and YYEKEE (reference sequence). CDR3 length: 15 residues. The V and J ends lost 0 bases and 1 base respectively, with 8 bases between them. The CDR3: CASSLGWQSNQPQHF. CDR3 nucleotide sequence: TGTGCCAGCAGCTTGGGTTGGCAGAGCAATCAGCCCCAGCATTTT.

This clone has a single count. The V call is TRBV5-1, the J call TRBJ2-5; TRBD1 matches 9 bases. The CDR3 runs 13 residues. Per the germline V gene, CDR1 is SGHRS and CDR2 is YFSETQ. V trimming: 2 bases; J trimming: 6 bases; junction bases outside the gene matches: 2. CDR3 sequence (DNA): TGCGCCAGCAGCTTACACAGGGGGCAGACCCAGTACTTC. Translated: CASSLHRGQTQYF.